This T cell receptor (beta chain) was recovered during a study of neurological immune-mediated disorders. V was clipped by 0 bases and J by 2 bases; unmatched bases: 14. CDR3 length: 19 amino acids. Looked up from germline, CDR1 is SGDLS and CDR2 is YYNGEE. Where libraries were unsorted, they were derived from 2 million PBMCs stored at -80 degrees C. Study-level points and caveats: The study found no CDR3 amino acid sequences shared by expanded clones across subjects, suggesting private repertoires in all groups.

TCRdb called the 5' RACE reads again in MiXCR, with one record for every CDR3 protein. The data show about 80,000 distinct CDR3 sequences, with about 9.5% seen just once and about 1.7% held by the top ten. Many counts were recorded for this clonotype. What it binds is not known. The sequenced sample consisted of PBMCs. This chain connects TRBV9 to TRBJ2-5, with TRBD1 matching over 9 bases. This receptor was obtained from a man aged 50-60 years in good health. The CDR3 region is CASSVASGTGLRLQETQYF. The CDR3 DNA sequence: TGTGCCAGCAGCGTAGCCTCCGGGACAGGGCTTAGGCTTCAAGAGACCCAGTACTTC.